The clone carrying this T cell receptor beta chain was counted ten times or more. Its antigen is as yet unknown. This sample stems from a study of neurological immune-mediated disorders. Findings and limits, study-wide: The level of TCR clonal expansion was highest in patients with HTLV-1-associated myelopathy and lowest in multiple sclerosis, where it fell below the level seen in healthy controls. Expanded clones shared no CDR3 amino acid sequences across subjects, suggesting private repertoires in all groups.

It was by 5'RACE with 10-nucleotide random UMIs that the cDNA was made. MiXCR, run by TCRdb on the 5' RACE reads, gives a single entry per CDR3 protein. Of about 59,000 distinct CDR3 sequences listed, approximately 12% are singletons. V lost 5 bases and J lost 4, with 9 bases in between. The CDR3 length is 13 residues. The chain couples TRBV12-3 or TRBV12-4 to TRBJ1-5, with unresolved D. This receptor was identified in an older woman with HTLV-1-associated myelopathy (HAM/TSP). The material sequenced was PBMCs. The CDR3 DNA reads TGTGCCAGCAGTGCCCAGGATAATCAGCCCCAGCATTTT. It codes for CASSAQDNQPQHF.